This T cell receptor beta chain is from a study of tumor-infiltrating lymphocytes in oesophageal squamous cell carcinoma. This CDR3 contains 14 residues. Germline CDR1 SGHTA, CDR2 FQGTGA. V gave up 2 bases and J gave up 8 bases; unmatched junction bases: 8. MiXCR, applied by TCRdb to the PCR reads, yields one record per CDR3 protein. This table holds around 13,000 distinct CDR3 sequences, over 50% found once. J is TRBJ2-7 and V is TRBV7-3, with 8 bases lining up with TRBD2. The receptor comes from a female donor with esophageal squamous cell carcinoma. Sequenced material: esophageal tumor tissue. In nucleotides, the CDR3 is TGTGCCAGCAGCTTAGAGCTTACTAGCGGTAAGCAGTACTTC. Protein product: CASSLELTSGKQYF.